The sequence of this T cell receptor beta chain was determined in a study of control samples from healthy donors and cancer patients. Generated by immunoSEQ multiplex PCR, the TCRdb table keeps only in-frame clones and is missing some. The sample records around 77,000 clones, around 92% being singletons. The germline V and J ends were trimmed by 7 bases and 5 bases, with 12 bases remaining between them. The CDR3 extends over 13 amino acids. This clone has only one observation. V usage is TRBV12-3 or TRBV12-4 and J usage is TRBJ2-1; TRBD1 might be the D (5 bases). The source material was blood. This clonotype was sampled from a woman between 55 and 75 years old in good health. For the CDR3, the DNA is TGTGCCAGCACCCTGGACACGCACAATGAGCAGTTCTTC. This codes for CASTLDTHNEQFF.